This passage covers 23 T cell receptor beta chains from one sample sequenced in a study of blood T cell repertoires in COVID-19. Data came from immunoSEQ multiplex PCR; TCRdb stores just in-frame clones and leaves some out. The sample lists around 170,000 clones, approximately 80% occurring once. The specimen was peripheral blood. Receptors originate from a human donor in a cohort sampled during active COVID-19.

The chain links TRBV5-8 to TRBJ1-6; 9 bases agree with TRBD1. The CDR3 spans 16 residues. J was trimmed by 8 bases and V by 4 bases; bases with no gene match: 10. Germline V CDR1 and CDR2: SGHTS, YDEGEE. CDR3 coding DNA: TGTGCCAGCAGCCTAACCGGGGACAGGGTCTATTCACCCCTCCACTTT. This translates into CASSLTGDRVYSPLHF. Using reference TRBV5-8 and TRBJ1-6 for the parts outside the CDR3, the full variable domain is EAGVTQSPTHLIKTRGQQATLRCSPISGHTSVYWYQQALGLGLQFLLWYDEGEERNRGNFPPRFSGRQFPNYSSELNVNALELEDSALYLCASSLTGDRVYSPLHFGNGTRLTVT.

The rearrangement links TRBV9 to TRBJ2-1; perhaps TRBD1 as D (6 bases). V was shortened by 3 bases and J by 0 bases, with 10 bases between the two germline ends. This CDR3 is 15 amino acids long. Per germline, CDR1 SGDLS and CDR2 YYNGEE. The CDR3, as DNA: TGTGCCAGCAGCGGGGGGCGGGCCTCCTACAATGAGCAGTTCTTC. Encoded protein: CASSGGRASYNEQFF. The whole variable domain, filled in from reference TRBV9 and TRBJ2-1, reads DSGVTQTPKHLITATGQRVTLRCSPRSGDLSVYWYQQSLDQGLQFLIQYYNGEERAKGNILERFSAQQFPDLHSELNLSSLELGDSALYFCASSGGRASYNEQFFGPGTRLTVL.

In DNA, the CDR3 is TGTGCCAGCAGTCCGGGGAGGACTGCGGGAGATCAGCCCCAGCATTTT. Amino acids: CASSPGRTAGDQPQHF. This sequence joins TRBV28 and TRBJ1-5; D gene uncertain. V was trimmed by 5 bases and J by 5 bases, leaving 19 bases between them. The CDR3 length is 16 residues. In germline, CDR1 is MDHEN, CDR2 SYDVKM.

CDR3 DNA sequence: TGTGCCAGCAGCTTAGGACAGACTAGCAATCAGCCCCAGCATTTT. The encoded protein is CASSLGQTSNQPQHF. V is TRBV7-9 and J is TRBJ1-5; the D gene is possibly TRBD1 (5 bases). The V and J ends lost 1 base and 0 bases respectively, with 7 bases between them. The CDR3 length is 15 residues. The germline V gene encodes CDR1 SEHNR and CDR2 FQNEAQ (reference sequence).

This clone turned up a few times. This chain uses TRBV5-1 with TRBJ1-1, with TRBD1 as a possible D gene (5 bases). The V and J ends lost 0 bases and 8 bases respectively, with 5 bases between them. This CDR3 spans 11 amino acids. Per the germline V gene, CDR1 is SGHRS and CDR2 is YFSETQ. The CDR3 loop reads CASSLGTEAFF. In DNA form, the CDR3 reads TGCGCCAGCAGCTTGGGGACAGAAGCTTTCTTT.

The chain joins TRBV6-5 to TRBJ1-2; D gene uncertain. V was shortened by 0 bases and J by 4 bases, with 15 bases between the two germline ends. The CDR3 has 16 amino acids. Germline V gene lookup returns CDR1 MNHEY and CDR2 SVGAGI. The CDR3 DNA sequence: TGTGCCAGCAGTTACTCGACCCTTGGACGGGGCTATGGCTACACCTTC. Amino acids: CASSYSTLGRGYGYTF.

The V and J genes are TRBV19 and TRBJ2-5; possibly TRBD1 for D (5 bases). CDR1 and CDR2 (germline): LNHDA, SQIVND (reference sequence). Trimming left V 5 bases short and J 1 base short, with 11 bases between. The CDR3 is made up of 14 amino acids. The CDR3 loop is CASSAQVIQETQYF. CDR3 nucleotide sequence: TGTGCCAGTAGTGCACAGGTAATCCAAGAGACCCAGTACTTC.

The chain uses TRBV28 and TRBJ1-5; perhaps TRBD1 as D (5 bases). This CDR3 region has 15 residues. Between the trimmed V and J ends, which lost 4 bases and 5 bases, there was a span of 15 bases. Germline values: CDR1 MDHEN, CDR2 SYDVKM. CDR3 sequence: CASSSPAGFDQPQHF. Here the CDR3 DNA reads TGTGCCAGCAGTTCCCCAGCAGGGTTCGATCAGCCCCAGCATTTT.

This chain joins TRBV7-9 and TRBJ1-2; maybe TRBD1 (5 bases). CDR3 size: 15 residues. Germline values: CDR1 SEHNR, CDR2 FQNEAQ (reference sequence). Trimming pared 5 bases from V and 1 base from J, leaving 14 bases between. In DNA, the CDR3 is TGTGCCAGCAGCCTAGGACACCTTTTTAACTATGGCTACACCTTC. Translation: CASSLGHLFNYGYTF.

The V call is TRBV6-4, the J call TRBJ1-2, with TRBD1 matching 9 bases. V lost 7 bases to trimming and J lost 7 bases; unmatched junction nucleotides: 4. CDR1 is MRHNA, CDR2 SNTAGT, per germline. The CDR3 covers 12 residues. The CDR3 DNA is TGTGCCAGCACCTGGGACAGGGTTGGCTACACCTTC. Its translation is CASTWDRVGYTF.

The rearrangement uses TRBV4-3 and TRBJ2-7; a possible D gene is TRBD1 (6 bases). The CDR3 is 14 residues long. The V end was cut by 1 base, the J end by 5 bases, with 12 bases between. Germline CDR1 is LGHNA and CDR2 is YSLEER. In nucleotides, the CDR3 is TGCGCCAGCAGCCAAGGGAACAGGGACCACGAGCAGTACTTC. Its translation: CASSQGNRDHEQYF.

This clone has a handful of counts. This chain joins TRBV7-8 and TRBJ1-3; D gene unclear. The germline gives CDR1 SGHVS, CDR2 FQNEAQ. V was trimmed by 5 bases and J by 2 bases, leaving 10 bases between them. This CDR3 has 14 residues. The CDR3 DNA sequence: TGTGCCAGCAGCCCGAGGATCACTGGAAACACCATATATTTT. Translating it yields CASSPRITGNTIYF.

The rearrangement links TRBV9 to TRBJ2-3, with 12 bases identical to TRBD2. Germline trimming cut 3 bases from V and 4 bases from J; bases unmatched to any gene: 12. Germline-derived CDR1 and CDR2 are SGDLS and YYNGEE. This CDR3 has 18 residues. For the CDR3, the DNA is TGTGCCAGCAGCGAGACTAGCGGGGGCCTACTGGGGCCAGATACGCAGTATTTT. This encodes CASSETSGGLLGPDTQYF.

The rearrangement uses TRBV4-3 and TRBJ1-2, with a tentative D call TRBD1 (6 bases). The CDR3 extends over 17 amino acids. V was pared by 0 bases and J by 2 bases, with 16 bases between. Germline CDR1 is LGHNA and CDR2 is YSLEER. The CDR3 is CASSQDLQDSRNYGYTF. The DNA of the CDR3 is TGCGCCAGCAGCCAAGATCTTCAGGACAGCCGAAACTATGGCTACACCTTC.

This rearrangement joins TRBV7-8 to TRBJ1-5; D remains ambiguous. Trimming took off 1 base at V and 6 bases at J, with 7 bases between the two ends. This CDR3 spans 13 amino acids. Per germline, CDR1 SGHVS and CDR2 FQNEAQ. CDR3 loop: CASSLEGVQPQHF. CDR3 DNA: TGTGCCAGCAGCTTAGAAGGAGTTCAGCCCCAGCATTTT.

The chain couples TRBV14 to TRBJ2-2; maybe TRBD1 (7 bases). V was shortened by 0 bases and J by 4 bases, with 18 bases between the two germline ends. Germline CDR1 SGHDN, CDR2 FVKESK. This CDR3 region has 18 residues. The CDR3 sequence is CASSQELRQGGSTGELFF. The CDR3 DNA follows: TGTGCCAGCAGCCAAGAACTCCGGCAGGGGGGCAGCACCGGGGAGCTGTTTTTT.

This clone was detected only a few times. Additional DNA sequences in this sample encode the identical CDR3. V is TRBV3-1 (or the pseudogene TRBV3-2) and J is TRBJ1-5; D is possibly TRBD1 (6 bases). V was cut by 1 base and J by 7 bases, with 8 bases left in between. Germline V CDR1 and CDR2: LGHDT, YNNKEL (reference sequence). This CDR3 comprises 13 residues. The CDR3 nucleotides read TGTGCCAGCAGCCAAGTGGGGGCCCAGCCCCAGCATTTT. This gives the protein CASSQVGAQPQHF.

The chain links TRBV5-1 to TRBJ2-5; D is perhaps TRBD1 (6 bases). CDR3 length: 14 amino acids. Germline V gives CDR1 SGHRS, CDR2 YFSETQ. Trimming took 0 bases from V and 4 from J, leaving 10 bases between them. The CDR3 coding sequence is TGCGCCAGCAGCTTGGAACAGGGCACAGAGACCCAGTACTTC. Translating it yields CASSLEQGTETQYF.

The chain combines TRBV5-4 with TRBJ1-1; 10 bases fit TRBD1. The CDR3 consists of 15 residues. V was pared by 3 bases and J by 1 base, with 3 bases of the junction left unmatched. Germline V gives CDR1 SGHNT, CDR2 YYREEE (reference sequence). CDR3 region: CASSSGTGENTEAFF. The CDR3 DNA is TGTGCCAGCAGCTCAGGGACAGGGGAGAACACTGAAGCTTTCTTT. The complete variable domain, with remaining parts taken from reference TRBV5-4 and TRBJ1-1, reads ETGVTQSPTHLIKTRGQQVTLRCSSQSGHNTVSWYQQALGQGPQFIFQYYREEENGRGNFPPRFSGLQFPNYSSELNVNALELDDSALYLCASSSGTGENTEAFFGQGTRLTVV.

V and J are TRBV10-1 and TRBJ1-1, with D possibly matching TRBD1 (5 bases). Germline V gene lookup returns CDR1 WNHNN and CDR2 SYGVQD (reference sequence). The CDR3 covers 14 residues. V dropped 6 bases and J dropped 1 base, with 12 bases sitting between them. CDR3 in DNA: TGCGCCAGCAGCCTGGGACTGGGGAACACTGAAGCTTTCTTT. Its translation: CASSLGLGNTEAFF.

The chain uses TRBV7-2 and TRBJ2-5; 9 positions agree with TRBD2. The CDR3 extends over 15 amino acids. V dropped 5 bases and J dropped 5; count of bases not matched to a gene: 9. In germline, CDR1 is SGHTA, CDR2 FQGNSA. The CDR3 spells CASSRVASGTETQYF. The CDR3 DNA follows: TGTGCCAGCAGCAGAGTGGCTAGCGGGACGGAGACCCAGTACTTC.

This chain links TRBV5-1 with TRBJ2-7; 8 nucleotides match TRBD1. This CDR3 spans 15 amino acids. Unmatched junction bases numbered 11, after V lost 6 bases and J lost 3 bases. The V gene's germline CDR1 is SGHRS and CDR2 YFSETQ. The CDR3 DNA reads as TGCGCCAGCACCTCCTCCGGGACAGGAGGCTACGAGCAGTACTTC. Encoded protein: CASTSSGTGGYEQYF.

The chain combines TRBV6-1 with TRBJ2-3; 8 bases are shared with TRBD2. V was pared by 2 bases and J by 2 bases, with 6 bases of the junction left unmatched. This CDR3 is 16 amino acids long. The germline gives CDR1 MNHNS, CDR2 SASEGT. The CDR3 protein is CASSETAGGTTDTQYF. Written as DNA, the CDR3 is TGTGCCAGCAGTGAAACGGCGGGGGGCACCACAGATACGCAGTATTTT.